This section outlines one T cell receptor (beta chain) sequence together with its context. The antigen is undetermined. With 60 Vbeta and 13 Jbeta primers, the PCR was carried out. Clones were read by immunoSEQ multiplex PCR, and TCRdb kept only the in-frame ones, dropping some. The sample yields 65,000 to 85,000 clones, 65% to 70% seen once. CDR3 length equals 14 residues. The V gene's germline CDR1 is MNHEY and CDR2 SVGAGI. Trimming removed 5 bases from V and 5 bases from J; junction bases left unmatched: 7. This sample is part of a study of cytomegalovirus exposure and HLA in healthy donors. Overall study findings and caveats: The authors excluded some V segments, including TRBV6-2 and TRBV6-3, as indistinguishable. The likely origin of a cluster of highly shared sequence variants was a sequencing artifact. Per a prior analysis, the majority of TCR beta V segments were productive roughly 87% or roughly 30% of the time. There were some public TCRs occurring in many donors, but most TCR sequences were rare.

The sequenced sample was PBMCs. The genes are TRBV6-5 and TRBJ1-1, with 8 bases aligning to TRBD1. The receptor's source is a male donor in good health and CMV-seropositive. Here the CDR3 DNA reads TGTGCCAGCAGTCTCACAGGGGGGAGGACTGAAGCTTTCTTT. Its translation is CASSLTGGRTEAFF.